Listed below are T cell receptor beta chains from one sample, sequenced in a study of cytomegalovirus exposure and HLA in healthy donors. TCRdb's table, derived via immunoSEQ multiplex PCR, lists solely in-frame clones and lacks some. The sample shows roughly 150,000 clones, more than 70% of them seen only once. Sequencing was done on a sample of PBMCs. All receptors come from a man between 18 and 29 years old in good health and CMV-seropositive. Each CDR3 is given with its conserved first and last residue. D genes are given only for firm matches. Size tells how often a clone was seen (once, few, many) or the class of an expanded clone, and some rows leave it out.

- TRBJ2-7 TRBD2 15 TRBV25-1 CASSVQREGPYEQYF TGTGCCAGCAGTGTCCAGCGGGAGGGCCCCTACGAGCAGTACTTC
few TRBJ1-1 TRBD1 15 TRBV28 CASSEGTGRSTEAFF TGTGCCAGCAGTGAAGGGACAGGGCGTAGTACTGAAGCTTTCTTT
once TRBJ2-5 TRBD1 15 TRBV30 CAVSLGTGGFETQYF TGTGCCGTATCACTCGGGACAGGGGGCTTTGAGACCCAGTACTTC
- TRBJ2-3 - 15 TRBV6-5 CASSHRVGGTDTQYF TGTGCCAGCAGTCACCGGGTCGGGGGCACAGATACGCAGTATTTT
- TRBJ2-4 - 16 TRBV27 CASSPRQTLAKNIQYF TGTGCCAGCAGCCCGCGGCAGACCCTAGCCAAAAACATTCAGTACTTC
- TRBJ2-7 TRBD1 18 TRBV11-2 CASSLVSGGRGLNYEQYF TGTGCCAGCAGCTTAGTATCAGGGGGACGTGGACTTAACTACGAGCAGTACTTC
- TRBJ1-1 TRBD1 14 TRBV14 CASSQAGTGPEAFF TGTGCCAGCAGCCAAGCCGGGACAGGGCCTGAAGCTTTCTTT
few TRBJ2-1 TRBD2 16 TRBV15 CATSRGAGEPYNEQFF TGTGCCACCAGCAGAGGAGCGGGAGAACCCTACAATGAGCAGTTCTTC
- TRBJ1-4 TRBD1 15 TRBV11-1 CASSQPDRDGEKLFF TGTGCCAGCAGCCAGCCGGACAGGGATGGGGAAAAACTGTTTTTT
once TRBJ2-1 TRBD1 16 TRBV18 CASSPQTGSSYNEQFF TGTGCCAGCTCACCTCAGACAGGGAGCTCCTACAATGAGCAGTTCTTC
- TRBJ2-7 TRBD1 14 TRBV5-1 CASSLSGTAYEQYF TGCGCCAGCAGCTTATCCGGGACAGCTTACGAGCAGTACTTC
- TRBJ2-2 - 16 TRBV18 CASSPGAGSNTGELFF TGTGCCAGCTCACCTGGGGCGGGATCGAACACCGGGGAGCTGTTTTTT
few TRBJ2-1 TRBD2 14 TRBV6-5 CASGASGVGDEQFF TGTGCCAGCGGCGCTAGCGGGGTCGGTGATGAGCAGTTCTTC
- TRBJ2-7 TRBD2 13 TRBV5-1 CASSRGRMVEQYF TGCGCCAGCAGCCGCGGGAGGATGGTCGAGCAGTACTTC
once TRBJ2-1 TRBD2 16 TRBV7-8 CASSLMAAGGRGEQFF TGTGCCAGCAGCCTCATGGCAGCGGGAGGTCGCGGTGAGCAGTTCTTC
- TRBJ1-2 - 14 TRBV9 CASSPDTANYGYTF TGTGCCAGCAGCCCGGACACCGCTAACTATGGCTACACCTTC
- TRBJ2-7 - 13 TRBV29-1 CSGKGGDNYDQYF TGCAGCGGCAAGGGGGGGGACAACTACGATCAGTACTTC
few TRBJ2-7 - 15 TRBV28 CASRTQGAGSYEQYF TGTGCCAGCAGGACTCAGGGCGCTGGCTCCTACGAGCAGTACTTC
- TRBJ1-2 TRBD1 15 TRBV5-7 CASSPSGTGTYGYTF TGTGCCAGCAGTCCTTCCGGGACAGGGACATATGGCTACACCTTC
few TRBJ2-7 - 13 TRBV10-3 CAISVSGPDEQYF TGTGCCATCAGTGTGTCTGGGCCGGACGAGCAGTACTTC
few TRBJ2-5 TRBD2 13 TRBV2 CASRNSGMETQYF TGTGCCAGCAGAAACAGCGGGATGGAGACCCAGTACTTC
- TRBJ1-1 TRBD1 14 TRBV10-2 CASSDFGTDTEAFF TGCGCCAGCAGTGACTTTGGGACAGACACTGAAGCTTTCTTT
- TRBJ1-1 TRBD1 15 TRBV2 CASSGQGAGNTEAFF TGTGCCAGCAGTGGACAGGGGGCCGGCAACACTGAAGCTTTCTTT
- TRBJ2-7 TRBD2 20 TRBV12-5 CASGSGTSGREGGGLYEQYF TGTGCTAGTGGTTCCGGGACTAGCGGGAGAGAGGGGGGGGGCTTATACGAGCAGTACTTC
few TRBJ2-7 TRBD1 15 TRBV28 CASSLLAQGDTEQYF TGTGCCAGCAGTTTATTAGCACAGGGGGATACCGAGCAGTACTTC
- TRBJ2-7 TRBD2 13 TRBV19 CASSSGRGYEQYF TGTGCCAGTAGTAGCGGGAGGGGTTACGAGCAGTACTTC
few TRBJ1-1 - 14 TRBV4-2 CASSQDPEDRQAFF TGTGCCAGCAGCCAAGATCCGGAGGACAGACAAGCTTTCTTT
- TRBJ1-3 - 15 TRBV18 CASSYATVSGNTIYF TGTGCCAGCTCCTATGCGACAGTCTCTGGAAACACCATATATTTT
- TRBJ2-3 - 14 TRBV7-2 CASSSEFSTDTQYF TGTGCCAGCAGCTCTGAGTTCAGCACAGATACGCAGTATTTT
- TRBJ1-6 - 14 TRBV2 CASSEQGQGSPLHF TGTGCCAGCAGTGAACAGGGACAAGGCTCACCCCTCCACTTT
- TRBJ2-7 - 14 TRBV5-4 CASSRSDGSYEQYF TGTGCCAGCAGCCGCTCCGACGGGTCCTACGAGCAGTACTTC
- TRBJ2-6 TRBD1 19 TRBV19 CASSIWDRGVFSGANVLTF TGTGCCAGTAGTATTTGGGACAGGGGTGTATTTTCTGGGGCCAACGTCCTGACTTTC
- TRBJ1-2 - 12 TRBV30 CAWSGVNYGYTF TGTGCCTGGAGTGGAGTAAACTATGGCTACACCTTC
- TRBJ2-2 TRBD2 16 TRBV6-1 CASSAQLAGSTGELFF TGTGCCAGCAGTGCCCAACTAGCGGGCAGCACCGGGGAGCTGTTTTTT
once TRBJ2-3 TRBD2 16 TRBV2 CASSEEGGSSTDTQYF TGTGCCAGCAGTGAGGAGGGAGGGTCTAGCACAGATACGCAGTATTTT
- TRBJ2-1 TRBD1 17 TRBV4-1 CASSLRQDRGSYNEQFF TGCGCCAGCAGCCTTAGACAGGACAGGGGCTCCTACAATGAGCAGTTCTTC
- TRBJ1-2 - 13 TRBV6-1 CASSEDLRAGYTF TGTGCCAGCAGTGAAGATTTGAGGGCTGGCTACACCTTC
- TRBJ2-5 TRBD2 13 TRBV5-1 CASAPAGGETQYF TGCGCCAGCGCCCCAGCGGGGGGAGAGACCCAGTACTTC
once TRBJ2-3 TRBD2 15 TRBV25-1 CASSEWRGNTDTQYF TGTGCCAGCAGTGAATGGCGGGGGAACACAGATACGCAGTATTTT
- TRBJ1-3 TRBD1 17 TRBV7-6 CASSLSGTAVSGNTIYF TGTGCCAGCAGCTTGTCCGGGACAGCGGTCTCTGGAAACACCATATATTTT
few TRBJ1-4 - 14 TRBV18 CASSPEGWAEKLFF TGTGCCAGCTCACCGGAGGGGTGGGCTGAAAAACTGTTTTTT
- TRBJ1-1 TRBD1 15 TRBV27 CASSLTGGPTTEAFF TGTGCCAGCAGTCTGACAGGGGGACCAACTACTGAAGCTTTCTTT
- TRBJ2-5 - 13 TRBV29-1 CSVEEDRQETQYF TGCAGCGTTGAAGAGGACAGACAAGAGACCCAGTACTTC
- TRBJ2-1 TRBD2 19 TRBV7-3 CASSLTTIHPSGSYNEQFF TGTGCCAGCAGCTTAACCACCATTCATCCTAGCGGGAGCTACAATGAGCAGTTCTTC
- TRBJ1-1 - 14 TRBV27 CASSPGGMNTEAFF TGTGCCAGCAGCCCGGGAGGGATGAACACTGAAGCTTTCTTT
- TRBJ2-5 TRBD2 16 TRBV29-1 CSVEDLLTSGRETQYF TGCAGCGTTGAAGATCTTCTTACTAGCGGGAGAGAGACCCAGTACTTC
- TRBJ1-1 - 13 TRBV18 CASSQGWNTEAFF TGTGCCAGCTCACAGGGGTGGAACACTGAAGCTTTCTTT
- TRBJ2-1 - 12 TRBV7-9 CASRPGGNEQFF TGTGCCAGCAGACCCGGGGGCAATGAGCAGTTCTTC
- TRBJ2-3 - 12 TRBV2 CASSQGTDTQYF TGTGCCAGCAGCCAGGGCACAGATACGCAGTATTTT